These T cell receptor beta chains were read from a single sample in a study of T cell repertoires in cytomegalovirus infection. TCRdb re-called the reads through MiXCR, storing one row per CDR3 protein. The data contain some 300,000 distinct CDR3 sequences, 15% to 20% of them singletons. What was sequenced was PBMCs. Receptors originate from a human donor in good health (CMV status not recorded). Some clones in this sample may be carry-over from other donors' samples. Each CDR3 is given with its conserved first and last residue. D genes are given only for firm matches. Clone sizes are given selectively: once, few, many, or a class where the clone is expanded.

d_call j_call v_call clone_size cdr3_aa cdr3_nt
NA TRBJ1-4 TRBV11-2 NA CASSRQEEEKLFF TGTGCCAGCAGCCGACAGGAAGAAGAAAAACTGTTTTTT
TRBD2 TRBJ2-1 TRBV12-5 NA CTSGLSLAETYNEQFF TGTACTAGTGGTTTGTCGCTAGCGGAAACCTACAATGAGCAGTTCTTC
NA TRBJ1-1 TRBV12-3/TRBV12-4 NA CASSQFMNTEAFF TGTGCCAGCAGTCAGTTCATGAACACTGAAGCTTTCTTT
NA TRBJ1-2 TRBV3-1 few CASGTGSDVVGYTF TGTGCCAGCGGTACAGGGAGTGACGTGGTAGGCTACACCTTC
NA TRBJ2-5 TRBV6-1 few CASSAMSQETQYF TGTGCCAGCAGCGCAATGTCCCAAGAGACCCAGTACTTC
NA TRBJ2-7 TRBV19 NA CASNRSGFYMGEQYF TGTGCCAGTAATCGGTCAGGGTTTTATATGGGCGAGCAGTACTTC
NA TRBJ1-1 TRBV7-2 many CASSWGDVGGTEAFF TGTGCCAGCAGCTGGGGGGATGTCGGGGGGACTGAAGCTTTCTTT
NA TRBJ2-1 TRBV9 NA CASSGAYRAAGLTYNEQFF TGTGCCAGCAGCGGAGCCTACAGGGCCGCCGGTCTTACCTACAATGAGCAGTTCTTC
NA TRBJ1-2 TRBV19 NA CASSIGEVPNYGYTF TGTGCCAGTAGTATAGGGGAAGTCCCTAACTATGGCTACACCTTC
TRBD1 TRBJ2-3 TRBV28 NA CASSLRGLGGDSTDTQYF TGTGCCAGCAGTCTCCGAGGGTTAGGGGGCGATAGCACAGATACGCAGTATTTT
NA TRBJ1-2 TRBV12-3/TRBV12-4 few CASSLEAGPRVNYGYTF TGTGCCAGCAGTTTAGAGGCAGGCCCTCGGGTTAACTATGGCTACACCTTC
TRBD2 TRBJ2-3 TRBV19 many CATQRGGHINTQYF TGTGCCACTCAGCGGGGGGGCCATATAAATACGCAGTATTTT
TRBD1 TRBJ1-6 TRBV20-1 few CSAREGTGGPSHF TGCAGTGCTAGAGAAGGGACAGGGGGCCCAAGCCACTTT
NA TRBJ1-4 TRBV4-2 many CASSQVASDEKLFF TGTGCCAGCAGCCAGGTCGCCTCTGATGAAAAACTGTTTTTT
TRBD1 TRBJ2-3 TRBV20-1 NA CSARPTPDRAADTQYF TGCAGTGCTAGACCTACTCCCGACAGGGCCGCAGATACGCAGTATTTT
NA TRBJ1-2 TRBV6-1 NA CASSPTANYGYTF TGTGCCAGCAGTCCGACAGCAAACTATGGCTACACCTTC
TRBD1 TRBJ1-6 TRBV10-3 NA CAISGTGPYSPLHF TGTGCCATCAGTGGGACAGGGCCTTATTCACCCCTCCACTTT
NA TRBJ1-5 TRBV2 NA CASSLDSSYSNQPQHF TGTGCCAGCAGCCTTGACAGTTCCTATAGCAATCAGCCCCAGCATTTT
NA TRBJ2-4 TRBV6-1 NA CASSGGTQLNIQYF TGTGCCAGCAGTGGCGGGACCCAGCTAAACATTCAGTACTTC
NA TRBJ2-1 TRBV24-1 NA CATSDSTGSPYNEQFF TGTGCCACCAGTGATTCTACAGGCAGCCCGTACAATGAGCAGTTCTTC
TRBD1 TRBJ1-4 TRBV19 NA CASTSSKGAEYEKLFF TGTGCCAGTACCTCAAGTAAGGGGGCGGAATATGAAAAACTGTTTTTT
NA TRBJ1-1 TRBV7-2 many CASALNTGGASPEAFF TGTGCCAGCGCCCTCAACACTGGGGGCGCTTCCCCTGAAGCTTTCTTT
NA TRBJ1-2 TRBV12-3/TRBV12-4 NA CASQSPVYGYTF TGTGCCAGCCAGTCTCCCGTTTATGGCTACACCTTC
NA TRBJ2-3 TRBV19 NA CATRTVTDTQYF TGTGCCACCAGGACAGTCACAGATACGCAGTATTTT
NA TRBJ2-7 TRBV6-5 few CASSYSQGFGYEQYF TGTGCCAGCAGTTACTCGCAGGGGTTCGGCTACGAGCAGTACTTC
NA TRBJ2-3 TRBV3-1 NA CASSQEIIPPDTQYF TGTGCCAGCAGCCAAGAAATTATCCCGCCAGATACGCAGTATTTT
TRBD1 TRBJ1-1 TRBV7-2 few CASSSDRGNTEAFF TGTGCCAGCAGCTCCGACAGGGGGAACACTGAAGCTTTCTTT
NA TRBJ1-3 TRBV4-3 many CASSQYLRGRHTSGNTIYF TGCGCCAGCAGCCAGTATCTTCGGGGTCGCCACACCTCTGGAAACACCATATATTTT
NA TRBJ2-3 TRBV27 many CASSPRVDTDTQYF TGTGCCAGCAGTCCCCGAGTCGACACAGATACGCAGTATTTT